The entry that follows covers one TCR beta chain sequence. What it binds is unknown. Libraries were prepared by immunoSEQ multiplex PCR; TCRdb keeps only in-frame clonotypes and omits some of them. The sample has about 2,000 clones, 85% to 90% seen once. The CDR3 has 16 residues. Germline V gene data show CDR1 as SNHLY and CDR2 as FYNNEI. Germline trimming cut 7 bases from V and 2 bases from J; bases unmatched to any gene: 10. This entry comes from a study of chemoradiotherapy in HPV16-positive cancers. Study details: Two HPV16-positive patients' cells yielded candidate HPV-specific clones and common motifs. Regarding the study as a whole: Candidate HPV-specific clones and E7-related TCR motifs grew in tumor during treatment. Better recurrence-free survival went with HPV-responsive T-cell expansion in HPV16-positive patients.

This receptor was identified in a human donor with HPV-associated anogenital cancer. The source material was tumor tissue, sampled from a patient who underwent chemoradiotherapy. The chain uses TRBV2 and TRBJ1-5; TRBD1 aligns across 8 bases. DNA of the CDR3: TGTGCCAGCAAAAAGCAGGGGGCCAGGGGCAATCAGCCCCAGCATTTT. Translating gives CASKKQGARGNQPQHF.